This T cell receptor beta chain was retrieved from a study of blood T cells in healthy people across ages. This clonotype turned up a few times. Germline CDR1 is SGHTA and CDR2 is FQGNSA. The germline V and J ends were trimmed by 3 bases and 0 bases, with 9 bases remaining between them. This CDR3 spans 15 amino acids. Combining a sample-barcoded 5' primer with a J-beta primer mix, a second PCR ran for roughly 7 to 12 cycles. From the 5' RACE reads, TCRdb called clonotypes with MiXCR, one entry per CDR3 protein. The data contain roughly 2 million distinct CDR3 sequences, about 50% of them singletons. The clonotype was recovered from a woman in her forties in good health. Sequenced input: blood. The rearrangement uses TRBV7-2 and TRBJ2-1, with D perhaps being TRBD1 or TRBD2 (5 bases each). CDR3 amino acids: CASSLWDGSYNEQFF. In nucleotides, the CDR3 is TGTGCCAGCAGCTTGTGGGACGGCTCCTACAATGAGCAGTTCTTC.